These 6 T cell receptor beta chains were all obtained from the same sample, sequenced in a study of cytotoxic CD8 clonotypes in ibrutinib-treated CLL. The protocol was immunoSEQ multiplex PCR, while the TCRdb copy is restricted to in-frame clones and leaves out a portion. Here the sample spans some 130,000 clones, roughly 85% being singletons. Sample: PBMCs, taken after 24 months of ibrutinib treatment. All receptors come from a human donor with chronic lymphocytic leukemia.

V and J are TRBV28 and TRBJ2-3, with 7 bases that match TRBD1. V shed 6 bases, J shed 3 bases, and the junction held 0 bases outside the gene matches. There are 12 residues in the CDR3. The germline gives CDR1 MDHEN, CDR2 SYDVKM. The CDR3 region is CASRTGTDTQYF. CDR3 nucleotides: TGTGCCAGCAGGACAGGGACAGATACGCAGTATTTT.

V and J are TRBV28 and TRBJ1-2, with 10 positions matching TRBD1. V gave up 7 bases and J gave up 5 bases; unmatched junction bases: 7. CDR1 MDHEN and CDR2 SYDVKM come from the germline V gene. The CDR3 consists of 14 residues. The CDR3 is CASKRQGAGYGYTF. DNA of the CDR3: TGTGCCAGCAAGCGACAGGGGGCTGGTTATGGCTACACCTTC.

The CDR3 region is CASSAGGAYEQYF. The CDR3 nucleotides read TGTGCCAGCAGCGCCGGGGGGGCCTACGAGCAGTACTTC. The J gene is TRBJ2-7, the V gene TRBV9, with 8 nucleotides matching TRBD2. The germline CDR1 and CDR2 sequences are SGDLS and YYNGEE. V lost 3 bases and J lost 2; bases outside the gene matches: 1. The CDR3 has 13 residues.

This chain links TRBV5-1 with TRBJ1-5; 8 positions match TRBD1. With 5 bases clipped from V and 2 bases from J, the junction kept 9 bases outside the gene matches. Germline V gene lookup returns CDR1 SGHRS and CDR2 YFSETQ. CDR3 length: 16 amino acids. The CDR3: CASSLPTGGGNQPQHF. The CDR3 DNA reads TGCGCCAGCAGTTTACCCACAGGGGGAGGCAATCAGCCCCAGCATTTT.

This rearrangement joins TRBV30 to TRBJ1-2; D remains ambiguous. With 8 bases removed from V and 3 bases from J, the gap between germline ends came to 10 bases. This CDR3 is 11 amino acids long. From germline, CDR1 is GTSNPN and CDR2 SVGIG (reference sequence). Here the CDR3 DNA reads TGTGCCGTACGGGCTTACTATGGCTACACCTTC. This codes for CAVRAYYGYTF.

This clone was observed a few times. The rearrangement uses TRBV7-9 and TRBJ1-4; the D gene is possibly TRBD1 (5 bases). V shed 4 bases and J shed 14 bases, with 11 bases lying between them. The CDR3 sequence is 11 residues long. The germline V gene encodes CDR1 SEHNR and CDR2 FQNEAQ (reference sequence). For the CDR3, the DNA is TGTGCCAGCAGCTCTGGGACGGTGCTGTTTTTT. This encodes CASSSGTVLFF.